This T cell receptor (beta chain) was recovered during a study of CD8 T cell repertoires and HIV-1 epitope variants. Study background: Control wells had CMV/EBV/flu peptides, negative Ebola AY9, or no peptide.

Trimming removed 3 bases from V and 4 bases from J, with 12 bases in between. Germline loops: CDR1 MDHEN, CDR2 SYDVKM. The CDR3 extends over 14 amino acids. Only in-frame clones appear in the TCRdb table, and some are missing; sequencing was by immunoSEQ multiplex PCR. The sample has 1,000 to 1,200 clones; roughly 62% are singletons. Comment on this clone: As yet, its antigen is unknown.

Sequencing was carried out using cultured CD8+ T cells derived from PBMCs. The V and J genes are TRBV28 and TRBJ1-2, with D perhaps TRBD1 (5 bases). The TCR was taken from a male donor with HIV. The CDR3 region has the DNA TGTGCCAGCAGTTTCGGGGGAAACTCCTATGGCTACACCTTC. Protein: CASSFGGNSYGYTF.